Each of the 7 T cell receptor beta chains below was sequenced from the same sample in a study of shared T cell receptors in the human thymus. Using immunoSEQ multiplex PCR, the repertoire was profiled, and TCRdb retains in-frame clones only, with some absent. Of 500,000 to 750,000 clones detected, approximately 90% appear once; the ten largest clones hold 0.01%. The sample was also reused in another study, on human thymus T cells.

Sequenced: thymocytes. Receptors were obtained from a boy younger than two with a congenital heart defect.

This clone appeared a single time. The J gene is TRBJ2-5, the V gene TRBV19; 12 nucleotides align to TRBD2. Germline lookup yields CDR1 LNHDA and CDR2 SQIVND (reference sequence). This CDR3 is 20 amino acids long. Germline trimming cut 1 base from V and 5 bases from J; bases unmatched to any gene: 17. In DNA form, the CDR3 reads TGTGCCAGTAGTATAGCGCTGGACAGAACTAGCGGGAGGTTCTGGGAGACCCAGTACTTC. Amino acid sequence: CASSIALDRTSGRFWETQYF. Supplemented by reference TRBV19 and TRBJ2-5, the full variable domain reads DGGITQSPKYLFRKEGQNVTLSCEQNLNHDAMYWYRQDPGQGLRLIYYSQIVNDFQKGDIAEGYSVSREKKESFPLTVTSAQKNPTAFYLCASSIALDRTSGRFWETQYFGPGTRLLVL.

The J gene is TRBJ1-3, the V gene TRBV11-3; D may be TRBD1 (5 bases). This CDR3 spans 13 amino acids. The germline gives CDR1 SGHNT, CDR2 YENEEA. Trimming took 5 bases from V and 2 from J, leaving 7 bases between them. CDR3 nucleotide sequence: TGTGCCAGCAGCCAGGGAACTGGAAACACCATATATTTT. Protein: CASSQGTGNTIYF.

V is TRBV27 and J is TRBJ1-1, with 12 bases aligning to TRBD1. The trim removed 5 bases at V and 3 bases at J, leaving 13 bases unmatched. Germline assignment: CDR1 MNHEY and CDR2 SMNVEV (reference sequence). There are 18 residues in the CDR3. The CDR3 bases are TGTGCCAGCAGTCCCTCAGGGACAGGGGGCGGTGAGGACACTGAAGCTTTCTTT. Its protein is CASSPSGTGGGEDTEAFF.

The chain employs TRBV7-6 and TRBJ2-7, with a tentative D call TRBD2 (7 bases). The CDR3 length is 15 residues. Germline CDR1 SGHVS, CDR2 FNYEAQ. Trimming pared 4 bases from V and 0 bases from J, leaving 13 bases between. The chain's CDR3 is CASSWRRGLSYEQYF. DNA of the CDR3: TGTGCCAGCAGCTGGAGGCGGGGGCTCTCCTACGAGCAGTACTTC.

This chain connects TRBV5-6 to TRBJ2-3; 9 nucleotides agree with TRBD1. The CDR3 runs to 17 residues. J gave up 1 base and V 4 bases, and 10 bases lay outside the gene matches. Germline assignment: CDR1 SGHDT and CDR2 YYEEEE. CDR3 nucleotides: TGTGCCAGCAGCGAGTCTCTCCGGGACAGGGGCACAGATACGCAGTATTTT. Translation: CASSESLRDRGTDTQYF.

In DNA form, the CDR3 reads TGTGCCTGGCGGACTAGCGGGACAGATACGCAGTATTTT. The encoded protein is CAWRTSGTDTQYF. This chain links TRBV30 with TRBJ2-3; TRBD2 aligns across 11 bases. Germline V lookup: CDR1 GTSNPN, CDR2 SVGIG (reference sequence). The ends lost 5 bases at V and 3 bases at J; junction bases unmatched: 1. The CDR3 is 13 amino acids.

This clone occurred a few times. The chain employs TRBV5-1 and TRBJ1-4; D may be TRBD1 (6 bases). This CDR3 spans 15 amino acids. Germline CDR1 SGHRS, CDR2 YFSETQ. Trimming removed 4 bases at V and 5 bases at J, with 15 bases between. The CDR3 region has the DNA TGCGCCAGCAGCGGGGGGGCTTGGATGAATGAAAAACTGTTTTTT. Amino acid sequence: CASSGGAWMNEKLFF.